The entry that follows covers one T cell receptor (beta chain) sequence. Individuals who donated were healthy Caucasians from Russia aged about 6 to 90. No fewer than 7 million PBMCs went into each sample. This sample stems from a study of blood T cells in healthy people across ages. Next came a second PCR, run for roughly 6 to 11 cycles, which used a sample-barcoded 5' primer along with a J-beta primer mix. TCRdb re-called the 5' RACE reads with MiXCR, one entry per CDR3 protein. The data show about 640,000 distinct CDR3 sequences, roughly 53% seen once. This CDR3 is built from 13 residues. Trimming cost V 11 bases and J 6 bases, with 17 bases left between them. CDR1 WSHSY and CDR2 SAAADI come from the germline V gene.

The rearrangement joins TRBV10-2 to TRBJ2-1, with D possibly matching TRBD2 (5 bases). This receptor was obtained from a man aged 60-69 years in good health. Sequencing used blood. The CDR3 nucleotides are TGCGCCGGCACAAGCGGTGACGTCAATGAGCAGTTCTTC. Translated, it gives CAGTSGDVNEQFF.